This T cell receptor beta chain stems from a study of T cells in Graves' hyperthyroidism and ophthalmopathy (dated by TCRdb to the late 2010s). Study-level background: Peripheral blood was collected at initial diagnosis, before any treatment. TCR V-J signatures able to tell the groups apart were searched for in a discovery cohort of 90 to 100 patients, of whom over 40 had Graves' ophthalmopathy and 55 to 60 had stable Graves' hyperthyroidism. After blood sampling, hyperthyroidism patients were treated with methimazole at a starting dose of 30 mg daily, and ophthalmopathy patients were treated with high-dose intravenous methylprednisolone. The 75 to 100 discovery patients were divided at random into training and test sets in a 7:3 ratio. The paper describes TCR Vbeta CDR3 sequencing of 140 or so peripheral blood samples, made up of roughly 45 ophthalmopathy patients, some 80 hyperthyroidism patients and roughly 17 progressor patients. Whether ophthalmopathy could be predicted prospectively was tested in an independent validation cohort made up of 18 to 20 hyperthyroidism patients plus 17 patients who later progressed to ophthalmopathy. Thyroid tissue and blood T-cell repertoires from about six Graves' hyperthyroidism patients were also compared in the study. Overall results and qualifications from the work: A 13 V-J signature model separated ophthalmopathy from stable hyperthyroidism, with around 91% sensitivity and approximately 81% specificity in cross-validation and 80%/75% in testing. Sample size was not statistically predetermined, and blinding of investigators to group allocation was not performed. In validation, the model predicted progression to ophthalmopathy a median of approximately 6.6 months before onset, with 65% to 71% sensitivity and roughly 72% specificity. Most expanded thyroid clonotypes (frequency above 0.001) were also found in blood, which suggests that blood repertoires may mirror thyroid immune responses.

Moderately to severely active disease, a Clinical Activity Score of at least 3, a NOSPECS grade of at least 4, and a duration under 3 months were present in ophthalmopathy patients. Patients with uncontrolled infections, other autoimmune diseases, pregnancy or lactation were excluded. Diagnoses were established on the basis of clinical symptoms, serum thyroxine and TRAb, thyroid ultrasound, and orbital computed tomography. PBMCs were isolated from 10 ml of fresh peripheral blood by Ficoll-Paque density gradient centrifugation. Total RNA was extracted using Trizol reagent, and RNA quality was assessed on an Agilent 2100 Bioanalyzer. In the germline V gene, CDR1 corresponds to MNHNS and CDR2 to SASEGT. V is reduced by 4 bases and J by 1 base, leaving a spacing of 11 bases between them. The CDR3 has 14 amino acids, counting the end cysteine and phenylalanine. Of the read, only the CDR3 DNA is kept; its 42 bases are in frame from base 1.

This clonotype was observed many times. Its antigen has not been determined. No base qualities exist here, and no much larger clone lies one base off it. Amplification of TCR beta CDR3 regions was carried out from RNA transcripts. The TCR CDR3 was subjected to a first round of RT-PCR using the HTBI primer set and the Qiagen OneStep RT-PCR kit. Libraries were constructed in a second round of multiplex PCR, after which size selection and purification were performed. Libraries were sequenced paired-end with 100 bp reads on an Illumina HiSeq2000. On the study's bioinformatics: SOAPnuke was used to process the raw data, throwing out any read that contained adapters or uncalled bases, had a mean Phred below 15, or lacked an exact constant-primer or identifier match. COPE v1.2.5 was used to merge high-quality paired reads, and clonotypes were defined as unique nucleotide sequences. MiTCR v1.1 was used to align clonotypes to the IMGT TRBV, TRBD and TRBJ reference segments. Only V-J combinations with frequency above 0.0001, covering 99.2% of repertoires, were analysed. The TCS score was defined as F50 (clonal expansion) divided by E x V (chaos), with BLOSUM62-based TCRdist calculated between CDR3 peptides within each V-J. Welch's t-statistics and random forest reduced 500 to 550 V-J features to 13, which were used in a naive Bayes classifier (R e1071). Using fastp trimming at Q25 and MiXCR clonotype assembly, TCRdb reanalyzed the public sequencing data and kept in-frame beta chains. Rows are unified per CDR3 protein, each entry keeping the most common DNA and genes. These V and J calls are TCRdb output, not the study's own analysis. Across this sample there are hundreds of thousands of distinct CDR3 sequences, with 20% seen only once. The biggest ten clones account for over 45% of the sample.

Sequenced sample: blood. The receptor was derived from a man aged 35 to 55 with Graves' ophthalmopathy. The chain joins TRBV6-1 to TRBJ2-7; the D region possibly corresponds to TRBD1 (5 bases align). The bases are TGTGCCAGCAGTGTAAACAGGCGATCCTACGAGCAGTACTTC. Its translation reads: CASSVNRRSYEQYF.